The clone carrying this T cell receptor (beta chain) was seen repeatedly, ten times or more. Antigen: not known. This record belongs to a study of T cell repertoires in cytomegalovirus infection. At the level of the study: Indications came from public TCR beta signatures; they pointed to CMV infection and to a matching HLA type.

MiXCR, applied by TCRdb to the reads, yields one record per CDR3 protein. Of 400,000 or so distinct CDR3 sequences listed, 31% are singletons. Study-wide results and caveats: Accumulated public TCR beta family frequency recognized individuals carrying CMV together with the relevant HLA. In two of eight donors, the top clonotype was HLA-C-restricted CMV-specific.

The sample taken for sequencing was PBMCs. The TCR was taken from a human donor in good health (CMV status not recorded). Some clones in this sample may be carry-over from other donors' samples.

In DNA form, the CDR3 reads TGTGCCAGCAGCTTAGGAGCAGGGGGCGGTGGAAACACCATATATTTT. Residues: CASSLGAGGGGNTIYF. The rearrangement uses TRBV7-9 and TRBJ1-3; 8 nucleotides align to TRBD1. The CDR3 runs to 16 residues. Germline lookup yields CDR1 SEHNR and CDR2 FQNEAQ (reference sequence). V trimming: 1 base; J trimming: 3 bases; junction bases outside the gene matches: 5.